The 7 T cell receptor beta chains presented below share a single source sample, sequenced in a study of vaccination and CD4 T cells after COVID-19. TCRdb redid the calling of the PCR reads with MiXCR, one entry per CDR3 protein. The top ten hold approximately 1.1% of the sample, which has tens of thousands of distinct CDR3 sequences, under 65% seen once. The starting material was CD4+ T cells from blood, obtained before SARS-CoV-2 vaccination. Source of these receptors: a human donor who had recovered from COVID-19.

This clonotype was seen a handful of times. The chain recombines TRBV24-1 with TRBJ1-5; D gene uncertain. The germline gives CDR1 KGHDR, CDR2 SFDVKD. The CDR3 has 14 residues. The V end lost 3 bases, the J end lost 3 bases, and 8 bases lay between the germline ends. The DNA for the CDR3 is TGTGCCACCAGTGATATCGGAAACAATCAGCCCCAGCATTTT. Residues: CATSDIGNNQPQHF.

This clonotype was detected a few times. This CDR3 is CSASGRAPTGETQYF. The CDR3, as DNA: TGCAGTGCTAGCGGGAGGGCCCCCACGGGAGAGACCCAGTACTTC. This chain connects TRBV20-1 to TRBJ2-5; 8 bases map to TRBD2. CDR1 DFQATT and CDR2 SNEGSKA come from the germline V gene (reference sequence). The CDR3 spans 15 residues. The V and J ends lost 3 bases and 4 bases, in that order; junction bases with no gene match: 10.

V is TRBV12-3 or TRBV12-4 and J is TRBJ1-1; D gene uncertain. CDR3 length: 13 amino acids. V dropped 6 bases and J dropped 2 bases, with 10 bases sitting between them. CDR3 sequence: CASRQLSNTEAFF. The CDR3 DNA reads TGTGCCAGCAGACAGCTGAGTAACACTGAAGCTTTCTTT.

The chain recombines TRBV7-2 with TRBJ1-5, with TRBD1 matching over 7 bases. With V trimmed by 3 bases and J by 0 bases, 5 bases remained unmatched. The CDR3 spans 16 residues. Germline V gene data show CDR1 as SGHTA and CDR2 as FQGNSA. The CDR3 bases are TGTGCCAGCAGCTTGTGGGGACAGAGTAGCAATCAGCCCCAGCATTTT. Amino acids: CASSLWGQSSNQPQHF.

The CDR3 bases are TGTGCCAGCAGGAAACAGGGTAGCCGCAATCAGCCCCAGCATTTT. Its protein is CASRKQGSRNQPQHF. The chain links TRBV28 to TRBJ1-5, with D possibly being TRBD1 (6 bases). Trimming shortened V by 6 bases and J by 2 bases, and 14 bases separated the two germline ends. The CDR3 is 15 amino acids. Germline V gives CDR1 MDHEN, CDR2 SYDVKM.

The CDR3 coding sequence is TGTGCCAGCAGTGACAGTATGAACACTGAAGCTTTCTTT. This sequence encodes CASSDSMNTEAFF. The gene calls are TRBV6-2 or TRBV6-3 and TRBJ1-1, with D possibly TRBD1 on 5 matching bases. V was trimmed by 5 bases and J by 0 bases, leaving 7 bases between them. Germline V lookup: CDR1 MNHEY, CDR2 SVGEGT. The CDR3 has 13 amino acids.

This chain links TRBV20-1 with TRBJ1-6; D gene ambiguous. The V gene lost 2 bases and the J gene lost 7 bases, with 9 bases spanning the gap. The CDR3 has 13 amino acids. In germline, CDR1 is DFQATT, CDR2 SNEGSKA (reference sequence). CDR3 in amino acids: CSARQDGNSPLHF. CDR3 DNA sequence: TGCAGTGCTAGACAAGACGGCAATTCACCCCTCCACTTT.